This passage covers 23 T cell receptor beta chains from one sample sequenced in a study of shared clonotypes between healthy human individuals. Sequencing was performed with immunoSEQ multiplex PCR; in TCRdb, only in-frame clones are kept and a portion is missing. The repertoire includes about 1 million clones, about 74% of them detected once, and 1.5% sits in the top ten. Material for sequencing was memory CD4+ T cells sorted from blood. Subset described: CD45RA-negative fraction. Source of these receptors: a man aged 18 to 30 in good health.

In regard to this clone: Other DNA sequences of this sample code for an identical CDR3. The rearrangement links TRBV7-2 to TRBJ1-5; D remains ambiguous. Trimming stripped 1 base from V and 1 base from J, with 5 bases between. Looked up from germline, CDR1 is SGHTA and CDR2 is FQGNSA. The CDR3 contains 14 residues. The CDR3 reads CASSLGRSNQPQHF. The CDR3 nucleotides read TGTGCCAGCAGCTTAGGACGCAGCAATCAGCCCCAGCATTTT.

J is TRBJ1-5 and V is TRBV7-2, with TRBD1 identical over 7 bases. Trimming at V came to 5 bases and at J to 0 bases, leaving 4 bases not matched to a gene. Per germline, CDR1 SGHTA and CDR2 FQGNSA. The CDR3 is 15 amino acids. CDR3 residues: CASSPGTVSNQPQHF. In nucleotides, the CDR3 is TGTGCCAGCAGCCCGGGGACAGTTAGCAATCAGCCCCAGCATTTT.

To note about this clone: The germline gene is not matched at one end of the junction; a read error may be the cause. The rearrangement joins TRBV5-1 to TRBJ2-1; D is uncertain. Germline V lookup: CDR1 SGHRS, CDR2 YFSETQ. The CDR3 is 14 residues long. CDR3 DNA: TGCGCCAGCGGTTCCCCGGGTTCCTACAATGGGCAGTTCTTC. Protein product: CASGSPGSYNGQFF.

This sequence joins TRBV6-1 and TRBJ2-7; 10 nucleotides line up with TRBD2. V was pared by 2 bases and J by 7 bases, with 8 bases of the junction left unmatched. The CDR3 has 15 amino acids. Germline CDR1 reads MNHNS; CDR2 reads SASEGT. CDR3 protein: CASSEMLAGGKEQYF. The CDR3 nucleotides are TGTGCCAGCAGTGAAATGTTAGCGGGAGGTAAGGAGCAGTACTTC.

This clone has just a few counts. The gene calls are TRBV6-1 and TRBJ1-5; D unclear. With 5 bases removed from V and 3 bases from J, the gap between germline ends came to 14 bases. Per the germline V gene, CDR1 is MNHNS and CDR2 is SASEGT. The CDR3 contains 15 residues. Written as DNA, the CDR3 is TGTGCCAGCAGTTCCTACCGACAAGACAATCAGCCCCAGCATTTT. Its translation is CASSSYRQDNQPQHF.

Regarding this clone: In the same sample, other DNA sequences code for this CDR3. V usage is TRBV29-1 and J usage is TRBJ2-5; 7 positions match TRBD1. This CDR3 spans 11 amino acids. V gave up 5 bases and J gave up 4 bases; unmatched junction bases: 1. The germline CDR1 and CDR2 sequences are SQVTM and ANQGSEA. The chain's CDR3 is CSVNRGETQYF. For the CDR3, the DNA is TGCAGCGTTAACAGGGGAGAGACCCAGTACTTC. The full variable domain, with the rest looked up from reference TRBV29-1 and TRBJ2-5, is SAVISQKPSRDICQRGTSLTIQCQVDSQVTMMFWYRQQPGQSLTLIATANQGSEATYESGFVIDKFPISRPNLTFSTLTVSNMSPEDSSIYLCSVNRGETQYFGPGTRLLVL.

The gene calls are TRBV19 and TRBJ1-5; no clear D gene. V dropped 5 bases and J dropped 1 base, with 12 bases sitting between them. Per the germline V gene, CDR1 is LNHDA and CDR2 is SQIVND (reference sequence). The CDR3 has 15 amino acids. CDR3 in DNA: TGTGCCAGTAGTCCCTTACAGCCCAGCAATCAGCCCCAGCATTTT. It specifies CASSPLQPSNQPQHF.

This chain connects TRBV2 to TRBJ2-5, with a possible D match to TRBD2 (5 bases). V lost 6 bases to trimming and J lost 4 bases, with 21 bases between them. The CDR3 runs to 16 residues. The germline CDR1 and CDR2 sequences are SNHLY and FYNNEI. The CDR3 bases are TGTGCCAGCAGGGGAGAGGGAGAACTCCGTGCAGAGACCCAGTACTTC. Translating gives CASRGEGELRAETQYF.

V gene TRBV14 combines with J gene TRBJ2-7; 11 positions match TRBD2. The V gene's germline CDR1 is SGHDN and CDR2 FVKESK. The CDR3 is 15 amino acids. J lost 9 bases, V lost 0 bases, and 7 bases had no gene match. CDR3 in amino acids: CASSQERTSGRWQYF. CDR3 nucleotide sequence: TGTGCCAGCAGCCAAGAACGTACTAGCGGGAGATGGCAGTACTTC.

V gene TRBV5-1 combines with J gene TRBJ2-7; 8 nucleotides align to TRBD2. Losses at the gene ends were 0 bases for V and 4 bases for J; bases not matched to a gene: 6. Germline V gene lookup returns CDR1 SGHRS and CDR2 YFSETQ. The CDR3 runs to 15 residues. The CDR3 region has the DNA TGCGCCAGCAGCTTGGAGTCGGGAGGGATGTACGAGCAGTACTTC. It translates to CASSLESGGMYEQYF.

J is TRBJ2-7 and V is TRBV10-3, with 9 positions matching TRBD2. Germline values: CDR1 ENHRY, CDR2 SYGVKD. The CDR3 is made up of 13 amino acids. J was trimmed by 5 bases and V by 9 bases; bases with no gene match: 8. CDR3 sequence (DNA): TGTGCCATTGCGGGACTAGCAGGGGACGAGCAGTACTTC. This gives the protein CAIAGLAGDEQYF.

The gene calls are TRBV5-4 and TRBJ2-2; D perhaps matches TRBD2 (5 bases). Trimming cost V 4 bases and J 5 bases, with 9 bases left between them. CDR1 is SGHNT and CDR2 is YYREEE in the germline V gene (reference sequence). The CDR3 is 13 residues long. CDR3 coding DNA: TGTGCCAGCAGCCTTACTAGAACCGGGGAGCTGTTTTTT. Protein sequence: CASSLTRTGELFF.

CDR3 loop: CASSLVSGAETQYF. The CDR3 DNA is TGCGCCAGCAGCTTGGTGTCGGGGGCAGAGACCCAGTACTTC. The chain links TRBV5-1 to TRBJ2-5; D possibly uses TRBD1 or TRBD2 (6 bases each). The CDR3 is 14 amino acids. The V end lost 0 bases, the J end lost 4 bases, and 10 bases lay between the germline ends. Germline-derived CDR1 and CDR2 are SGHRS and YFSETQ.

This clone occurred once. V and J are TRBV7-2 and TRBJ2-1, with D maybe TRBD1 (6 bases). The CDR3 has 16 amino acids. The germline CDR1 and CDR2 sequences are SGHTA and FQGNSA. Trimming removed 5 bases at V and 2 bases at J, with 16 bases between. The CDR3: CASSVIWGQAYNEQFF. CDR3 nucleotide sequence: TGTGCCAGCAGCGTTATTTGGGGGCAAGCCTACAATGAGCAGTTCTTC.

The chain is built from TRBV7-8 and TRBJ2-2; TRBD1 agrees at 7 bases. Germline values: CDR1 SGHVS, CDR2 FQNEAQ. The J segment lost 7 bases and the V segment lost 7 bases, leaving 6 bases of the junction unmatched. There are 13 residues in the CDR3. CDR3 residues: CASKERGRGELFF. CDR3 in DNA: TGTGCCAGCAAAGAGAGGGGGCGCGGGGAGCTGTTTTTT. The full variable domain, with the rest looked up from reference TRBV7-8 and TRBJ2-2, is GAGVSQSPRYKVAKRGQDVALRCDPISGHVSLFWYQQALGQGPEFLTYFQNEAQLDKSGLPSDRFFAERPEGSVSTLKIQRTQQEDSAVYLCASKERGRGELFFGEGSRLTVL.

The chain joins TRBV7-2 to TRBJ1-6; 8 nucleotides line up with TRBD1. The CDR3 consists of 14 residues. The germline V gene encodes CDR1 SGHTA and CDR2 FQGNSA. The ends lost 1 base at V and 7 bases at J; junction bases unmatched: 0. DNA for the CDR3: TGTGCCAGCAGCTTAGGGACAGGGAATTCACCCCTCCACTTT. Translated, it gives CASSLGTGNSPLHF. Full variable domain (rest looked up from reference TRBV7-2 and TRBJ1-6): GAGVSQSPSNKVTEKGKDVELRCDPISGHTALYWYRQSLGQGLEFLIYFQGNSAPDKSGLPSDRFSAERTGGSVSTLTIQRTQQEDSAVYLCASSLGTGNSPLHFGNGTRLTVT.

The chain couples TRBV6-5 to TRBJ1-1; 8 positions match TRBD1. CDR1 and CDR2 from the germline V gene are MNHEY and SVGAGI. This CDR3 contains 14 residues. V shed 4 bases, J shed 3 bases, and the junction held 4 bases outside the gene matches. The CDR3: CASSFSGGYTEAFF. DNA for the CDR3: TGTGCCAGCAGTTTTTCAGGGGGCTACACTGAAGCTTTCTTT.

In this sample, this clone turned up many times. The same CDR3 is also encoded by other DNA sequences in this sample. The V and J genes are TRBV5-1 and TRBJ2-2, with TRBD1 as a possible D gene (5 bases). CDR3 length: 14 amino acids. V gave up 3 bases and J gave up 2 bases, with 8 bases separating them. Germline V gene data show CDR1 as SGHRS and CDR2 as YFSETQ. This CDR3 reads CASSSTANTGELFF. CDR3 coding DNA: TGCGCCAGCAGCTCGACAGCAAACACCGGGGAGCTGTTTTTT.

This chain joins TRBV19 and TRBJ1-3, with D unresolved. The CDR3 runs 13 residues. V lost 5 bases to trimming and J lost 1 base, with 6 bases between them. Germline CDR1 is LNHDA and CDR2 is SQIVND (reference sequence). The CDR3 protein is CASSPTSGNTIYF. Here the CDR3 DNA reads TGTGCCAGTAGTCCTACGTCTGGAAACACCATATATTTT.

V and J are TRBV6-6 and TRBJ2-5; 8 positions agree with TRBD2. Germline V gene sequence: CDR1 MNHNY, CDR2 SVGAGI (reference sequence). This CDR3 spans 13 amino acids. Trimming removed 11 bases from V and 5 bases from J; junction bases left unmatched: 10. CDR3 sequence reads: CAGGVAGSETQYF. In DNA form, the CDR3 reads TGTGCCGGCGGGGTAGCGGGGTCGGAGACCCAGTACTTC.

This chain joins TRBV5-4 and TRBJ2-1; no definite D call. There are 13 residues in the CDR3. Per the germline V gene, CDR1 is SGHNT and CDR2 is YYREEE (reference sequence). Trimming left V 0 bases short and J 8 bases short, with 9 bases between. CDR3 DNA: TGTGCCAGCAGCTTGGACCGGACGTATGAGCAGTTCTTC. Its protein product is CASSLDRTYEQFF.

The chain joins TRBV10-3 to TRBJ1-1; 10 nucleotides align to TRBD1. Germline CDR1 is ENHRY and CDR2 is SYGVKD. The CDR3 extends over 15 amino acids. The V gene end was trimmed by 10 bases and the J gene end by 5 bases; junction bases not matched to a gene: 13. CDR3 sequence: CATTTGGEVGTEAFF. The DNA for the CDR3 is TGTGCCACTACGACAGGGGGCGAGGTAGGGACTGAAGCTTTCTTT.

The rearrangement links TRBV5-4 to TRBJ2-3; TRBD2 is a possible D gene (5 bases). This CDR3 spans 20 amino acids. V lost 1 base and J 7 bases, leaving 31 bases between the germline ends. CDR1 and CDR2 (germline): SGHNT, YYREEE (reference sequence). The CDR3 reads CASSLSKARGNLAAIYTQYF. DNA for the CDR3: TGTGCCAGCAGCTTGAGTAAGGCTCGGGGAAACCTAGCCGCTATTTATACGCAGTATTTT.